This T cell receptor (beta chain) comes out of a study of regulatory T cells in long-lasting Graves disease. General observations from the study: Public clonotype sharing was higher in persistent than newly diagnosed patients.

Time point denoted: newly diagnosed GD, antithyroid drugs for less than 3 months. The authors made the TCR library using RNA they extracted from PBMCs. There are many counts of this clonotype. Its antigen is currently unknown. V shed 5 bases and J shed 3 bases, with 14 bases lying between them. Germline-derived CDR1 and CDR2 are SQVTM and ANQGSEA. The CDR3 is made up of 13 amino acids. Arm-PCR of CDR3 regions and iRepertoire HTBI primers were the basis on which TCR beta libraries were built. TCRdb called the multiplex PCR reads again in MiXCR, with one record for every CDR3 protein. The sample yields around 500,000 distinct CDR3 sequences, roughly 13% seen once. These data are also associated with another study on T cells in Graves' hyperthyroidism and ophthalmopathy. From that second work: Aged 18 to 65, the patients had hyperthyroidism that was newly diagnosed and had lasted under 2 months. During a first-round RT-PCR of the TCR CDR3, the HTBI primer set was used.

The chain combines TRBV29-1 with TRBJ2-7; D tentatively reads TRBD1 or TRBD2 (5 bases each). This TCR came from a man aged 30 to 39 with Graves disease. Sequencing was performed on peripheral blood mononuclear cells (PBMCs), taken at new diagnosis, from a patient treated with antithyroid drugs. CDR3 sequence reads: CSVLGRGNYEQYF. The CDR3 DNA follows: TGCAGCGTTTTGGGACGAGGGAACTACGAGCAGTACTTC.